Detailed here is one TCR beta chain. The germline CDR1 and CDR2 sequences are LGHNA and YNFKEQ. V shed 3 bases, J shed 3 bases, and the junction held 3 bases outside the gene matches. The CDR3 loop spans 15 amino acids. The PCR employed 60 Vbeta primers together with 13 Jbeta primers. The method was immunoSEQ multiplex PCR; TCRdb's version includes in-frame clones alone and lacks a portion of them. The sample has 150,000 to 200,000 clones, roughly 83% seen once; the top ten hold 1.5% to 2%. The record originates from a study of cytomegalovirus exposure and HLA in healthy donors. The sequenced material came from PBMCs. The genes are TRBV4-2 and TRBJ2-1; 9 bases map to TRBD2. The receptor was derived from a woman in her 50s in good health and CMV-seronegative. This chain's CDR3 is CASSHSAGGYNEQFF. CDR3 DNA: TGTGCCAGCAGCCACTCAGCGGGAGGCTACAATGAGCAGTTCTTC.